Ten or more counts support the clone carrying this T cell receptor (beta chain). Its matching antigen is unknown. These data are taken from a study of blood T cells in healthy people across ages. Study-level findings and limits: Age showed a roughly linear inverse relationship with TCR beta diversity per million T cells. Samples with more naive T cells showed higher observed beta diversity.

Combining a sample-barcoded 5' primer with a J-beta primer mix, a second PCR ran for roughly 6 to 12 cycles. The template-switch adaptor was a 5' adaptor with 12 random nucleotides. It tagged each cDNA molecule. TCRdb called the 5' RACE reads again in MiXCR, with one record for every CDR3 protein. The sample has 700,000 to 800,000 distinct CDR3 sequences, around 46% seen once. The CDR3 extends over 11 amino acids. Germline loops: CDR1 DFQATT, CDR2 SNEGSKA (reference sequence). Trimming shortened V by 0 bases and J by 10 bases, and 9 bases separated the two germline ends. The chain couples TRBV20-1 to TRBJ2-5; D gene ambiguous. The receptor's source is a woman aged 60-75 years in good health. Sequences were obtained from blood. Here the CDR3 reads CSARDLSVQYF. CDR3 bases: TGCAGTGCTAGAGACCTCTCGGTCCAGTACTTC.